This T cell receptor (beta chain) is from a study of blood T cell repertoires in COVID-19. Across the study: The origin of the acute and convalescent COVID-19 samples was the United States, Italy and Spain. PBMCs, B-cell-depleted T cells, or T cells provided the cDNA or gDNA that made up the material.

The germline gives CDR1 MGHRA, CDR2 YSYEKL. The CDR3 is 19 residues long. V dropped 3 bases and J dropped 5; count of bases not matched to a gene: 21. In the original workflow: Counts of nucleated cells, estimated from reference gene primer amplification, were obtained. Produced via immunoSEQ multiplex PCR; TCRdb's table is partial and in-frame only. The V and J calls and clone size were taken over from that table, and D and trimming were inferred from the DNA. The data show fewer than 90,000 clones, about 95% seen once. Sequences were obtained from peripheral blood. This TCR derives from a human donor with active COVID-19. The donor label of this sample is uncertain. The V and J genes are TRBV4-1 and TRBJ2-5; the match to TRBD2 covers 7 bases. The CDR3 loop is CASSHVPGLRGPGKETQYF. In DNA form, the CDR3 reads TGCGCCAGCAGCCACGTCCCGGGACTAAGGGGACCAGGGAAGGAGACCCAGTACTTC.